This passage covers 16 T cell receptor beta chains from one sample sequenced in a study of CD8 T cells in ankylosing spondylitis. Findings of the study overall: A TCR beta motif made of about 8 highly homologous variants seemed typical of ankylosing spondylitis blood.

These receptors have no known antigen. TCRdb reprocessed the 5' RACE reads via MiXCR and lists one record per CDR3 protein. The repertoire has 400,000 or so distinct CDR3 sequences, about 25% of them found once; the top ten carry about 0.92%. The sample was blood, either unsorted or a sorted T cell fraction (not recorded which). The receptors derive from a male donor with ankylosing spondylitis.

The chain is built from TRBV7-8 and TRBJ2-5, with D possibly TRBD2 on 6 matching bases. The V end lost 2 bases, the J end lost 0 bases, and 16 bases lay between the germline ends. Germline lookup yields CDR1 SGHVS and CDR2 FQNEAQ. There are 17 residues in the CDR3. In DNA form, the CDR3 reads TGTGCCAGCAGCTTACCCCGGGAGCGGAAGTACCAAGAGACCCAGTACTTC. Its protein product is CASSLPRERKYQETQYF. The entire variable domain, with the rest obtained from reference TRBV7-8 and TRBJ2-5, is as follows: GAGVSQSPRYKVAKRGQDVALRCDPISGHVSLFWYQQALGQGPEFLTYFQNEAQLDKSGLPSDRFFAERPEGSVSTLKIQRTQQEDSAVYLCASSLPRERKYQETQYFGPGTRLLVL.

Only a few counts were recorded for this clonotype. The CDR3 DNA follows: TGTGCCAGCAGCCAAGTTTTTTTGCAGCCCCAGCATTTT. The encoded protein is CASSQVFLQPQHF. The chain employs TRBV3-1 and TRBJ1-5; no definite D call. The CDR3 covers 13 residues. The germline CDR1 and CDR2 sequences are LGHDT and YNNKEL (reference sequence). Between the trimmed V and J ends, which lost 1 base and 7 bases, there was a span of 8 bases.

J is TRBJ1-4 and V is TRBV20-1; no clear D. CDR1 is DFQATT, CDR2 SNEGSKA, per germline (reference sequence). The CDR3 totals 14 residues. V was cut by 3 bases and J by 0 bases, with 8 bases left in between. CDR3 sequence: CSASHVATNEKLFF. CDR3 sequence (DNA): TGCAGTGCTAGTCACGTTGCAACTAATGAAAAACTGTTTTTT.

V and J are TRBV5-1 and TRBJ2-1, with 14 bases aligning to TRBD2. The length of the CDR3 is 16 residues. Germline-derived CDR1 and CDR2 are SGHRS and YFSETQ. V lost 4 bases and J lost 2; bases outside the gene matches: 2. CDR3 loop: CASSPGLAGAYNEQFF. For the CDR3, the DNA is TGCGCCAGCAGCCCGGGACTAGCGGGAGCCTACAATGAGCAGTTCTTC.

V is TRBV18 and J is TRBJ2-7, with 12 bases that match TRBD2. CDR3 length: 12 amino acids. V lost 8 bases and J lost 7; bases outside the gene matches: 3. Germline CDR1 and CDR2: KGHSH and LQKENI. The CDR3: CASRLAGEEQYF. The CDR3 DNA sequence: TGTGCCAGCAGACTAGCGGGAGAAGAGCAGTACTTC.

This clonotype has just a few counts. The V gene is TRBV7-9, the J gene TRBJ1-3; no clear D. V lost 6 bases to trimming and J lost 0 bases, with 15 bases between them. Germline loops: CDR1 SEHNR, CDR2 FQNEAQ (reference sequence). The CDR3 totals 16 residues. CDR3 sequence: CASSPVSTISGNTIYF. The CDR3 coding sequence is TGTGCCAGCAGTCCTGTCTCGACAATCTCTGGAAACACCATATATTTT.

V usage is TRBV20-1 and J usage is TRBJ2-5; 9 bases match TRBD2. V shed 3 bases, J shed 5 bases, and the junction held 10 bases outside the gene matches. Germline V gives CDR1 DFQATT, CDR2 SNEGSKA (reference sequence). The CDR3 is 15 residues long. The DNA for the CDR3 is TGCAGTGCTAGCTTAGCGGGAGTGCGAGGCGAGACCCAGTACTTC. Translated, it gives CSASLAGVRGETQYF.

This chain uses TRBV24-1 with TRBJ2-1, with 10 bases lining up with TRBD1. CDR3 length: 16 amino acids. The V segment lost 3 bases and the J segment 7 bases; nucleotides outside the gene matches: 8. The V gene's germline CDR1 is KGHDR and CDR2 SFDVKD. In DNA form, the CDR3 reads TGTGCCACCAGTGATCCGCGGACAGGGGGAGTGAATGAGCAGTTCTTC. Translation: CATSDPRTGGVNEQFF.

In its sample, this clonotype was seen a few times. The CDR3 nucleotides are TGTGCCAGCAGTTATACCGCTTTTGGCTACACCTTC. Its translation is CASSYTAFGYTF. The V call is TRBV6-2 or TRBV6-3, the J call TRBJ1-2, with D uncertain. The ends were cut back, 3 bases at V and 7 bases at J, with 9 bases in the middle. The CDR3 loop spans 12 amino acids. Germline loops: CDR1 MNHEY, CDR2 SVGEGT.

This clonotype has just a few counts. The CDR3 reads CASSVGADNSNQPQHF. DNA for the CDR3: TGTGCCAGCAGCGTAGGGGCAGATAATAGCAATCAGCCCCAGCATTTT. The genes are TRBV9 and TRBJ1-5, with D hard to call. The V and J ends lost 0 bases and 0 bases respectively, with 10 bases between them. The CDR3 has 16 amino acids. Per germline, CDR1 SGDLS and CDR2 YYNGEE.

This clonotype was picked up a small number of times. CDR3 loop: CASSLEGGRGSYEQYV. Here the CDR3 DNA reads TGTGCCAGCAGCTTAGAGGGGGGCAGAGGCTCCTACGAGCAGTACGTC. V usage is TRBV7-2 and J usage is TRBJ2-7; D assignment may be TRBD1 or TRBD2 (6 bases each). Per the germline V gene, CDR1 is SGHTA and CDR2 is FQGNSA. Trimming took 1 base from V and 0 from J, leaving 13 bases between them. The CDR3 totals 16 residues.

The chain couples TRBV9 to TRBJ2-3, with TRBD2 matching over 9 bases. There are 18 residues in the CDR3. Germline V lookup: CDR1 SGDLS, CDR2 YYNGEE. V lost 0 bases and J lost 2; bases outside the gene matches: 10. CDR3 bases: TGTGCCAGCAGCGTAGAAATATTTTCTAGCGGGATCACAGATACGCAGTATTTT. It specifies CASSVEIFSSGITDTQYF.

The chain joins TRBV6-1 to TRBJ1-1, with TRBD1 matching 7 bases. V lost 4 bases to trimming and J lost 4 bases; unmatched junction nucleotides: 6. The CDR3 is 14 amino acids. Germline V gives CDR1 MNHNS, CDR2 SASEGT. The CDR3 loop is CASSVDRAGTEAFF. The CDR3 nucleotides are TGTGCCAGCAGTGTAGACAGGGCCGGCACTGAAGCTTTCTTT.

The chain is built from TRBV19 and TRBJ2-2, with D possibly being TRBD2 (5 bases). Trimming took 5 bases from V and 6 from J, leaving 16 bases between them. This CDR3 region has 15 residues. The V gene's germline CDR1 is LNHDA and CDR2 SQIVND (reference sequence). CDR3: CASSPRASLAGELFF. The CDR3 coding sequence is TGTGCCAGTAGTCCGCGGGCCAGTCTAGCCGGGGAGCTGTTTTTT.

In regard to this clonotype: The junction departs from germline at one end; a sequencing error may be responsible. CDR3 region: CASSLGAGGPETQYF. DNA for the CDR3: TGTGCCAGCAGCTTAGGGGCGGGAGGGCCAGAAACGCAGTATTTT. The V and J genes are TRBV11-2 and TRBJ2-3; 9 nucleotides line up with TRBD2. The germline V gene has CDR1 SGHAT and CDR2 FQNNGV. The CDR3 runs to 15 residues.

The V and J genes are TRBV28 and TRBJ1-5; D is perhaps TRBD1 (6 bases). CDR3 length: 14 amino acids. V gave up 2 bases and J gave up 7 bases, with 12 bases separating them. The germline CDR1 and CDR2 sequences are MDHEN and SYDVKM. Here the CDR3 reads CASSLPGGEQPQHF. CDR3 in DNA: TGTGCCAGCAGTTTACCGGGGGGCGAACAGCCCCAGCATTTT.